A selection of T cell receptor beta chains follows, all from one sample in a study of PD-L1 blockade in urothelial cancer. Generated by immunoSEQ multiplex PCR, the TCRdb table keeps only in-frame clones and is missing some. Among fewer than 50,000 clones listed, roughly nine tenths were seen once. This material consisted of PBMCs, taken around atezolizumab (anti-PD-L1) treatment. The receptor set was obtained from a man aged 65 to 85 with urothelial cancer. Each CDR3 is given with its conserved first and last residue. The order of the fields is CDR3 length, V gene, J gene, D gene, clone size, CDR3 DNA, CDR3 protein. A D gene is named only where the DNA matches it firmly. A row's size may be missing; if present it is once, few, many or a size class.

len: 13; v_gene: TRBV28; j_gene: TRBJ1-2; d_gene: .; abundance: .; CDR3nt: TGTGCCAGCAGTCCACCTGGCCGGGATGGCTACACCTTC; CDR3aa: CASSPPGRDGYTF
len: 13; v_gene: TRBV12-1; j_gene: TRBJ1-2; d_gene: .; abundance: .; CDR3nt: TGTGCCAGCAGCTTGAGGCTGGTCTATGGCTACACCTTC; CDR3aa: CASSLRLVYGYTF
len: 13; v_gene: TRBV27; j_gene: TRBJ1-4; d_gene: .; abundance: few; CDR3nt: TGTGCCAGCAGTTTGGGCCCCGGTTGGAAACTGTTTTTT; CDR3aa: CASSLGPGWKLFF
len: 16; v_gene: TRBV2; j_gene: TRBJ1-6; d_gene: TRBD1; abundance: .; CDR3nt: TGTGCCAGCACCCTCAGACAGGGAATACGTAATTCACCCCTCCACTTT; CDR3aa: CASTLRQGIRNSPLHF
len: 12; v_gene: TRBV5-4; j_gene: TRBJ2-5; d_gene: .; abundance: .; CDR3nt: TGTGCCAGCAGTCCGGACAGTTCCCACGAATACTTC; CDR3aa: CASSPDSSHEYF
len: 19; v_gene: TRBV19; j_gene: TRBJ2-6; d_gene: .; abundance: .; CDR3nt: TGTGCCAGTGGCCCGAGGAACACACGGTGGTCAGCTGGGGCCAACGTCCTGACTTTC; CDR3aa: CASGPRNTRWSAGANVLTF
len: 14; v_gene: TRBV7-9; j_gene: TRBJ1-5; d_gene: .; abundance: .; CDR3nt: TGTGCCAGCAGCACGGGACAATCCAATCAGCCCCAGCATTTT; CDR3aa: CASSTGQSNQPQHF
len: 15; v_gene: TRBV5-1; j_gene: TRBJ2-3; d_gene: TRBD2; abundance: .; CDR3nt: TGCGCCAGCAGCTCGGGACTAGCGAGTACAGATACGCAGTATTTT; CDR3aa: CASSSGLASTDTQYF
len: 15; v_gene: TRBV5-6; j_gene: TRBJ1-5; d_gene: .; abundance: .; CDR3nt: TGTGCCAGCAGCTGGGGGACTTTCGGCAATCAGCCCCAGCATTTT; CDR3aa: CASSWGTFGNQPQHF
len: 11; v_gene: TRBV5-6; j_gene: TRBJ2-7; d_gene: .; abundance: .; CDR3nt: TGTGCCAGCAGCTTGGTTAGCGAGCAGTACTTC; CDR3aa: CASSLVSEQYF
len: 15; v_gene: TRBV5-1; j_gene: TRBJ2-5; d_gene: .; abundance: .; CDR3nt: TGCGCCAGCAGCTTGGGGTCAGGATTCCAAGAGACCCAGTACTTC; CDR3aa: CASSLGSGFQETQYF
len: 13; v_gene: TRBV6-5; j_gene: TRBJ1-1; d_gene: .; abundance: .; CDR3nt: TGTGCCAGCAGTCTAATAGTGAACACTGAAGCTTTCTTT; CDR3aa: CASSLIVNTEAFF
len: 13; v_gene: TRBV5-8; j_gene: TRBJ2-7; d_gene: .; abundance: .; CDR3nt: TGTGCCAGCAGCTTGATTCGGTTGGACGAGCAGTACTTC; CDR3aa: CASSLIRLDEQYF
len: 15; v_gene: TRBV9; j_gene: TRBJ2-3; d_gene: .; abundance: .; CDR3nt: TGTGCCAGCAGCGTATCAGCGGAGAGGGGGATAAAGCAGTATTTT; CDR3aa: CASSVSAERGIKQYF
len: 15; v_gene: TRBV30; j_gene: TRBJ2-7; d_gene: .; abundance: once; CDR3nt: TGTGCCTGGAGTGTCCTCTCCAACAGGGCCTACGAGCAGTACTTC; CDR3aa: CAWSVLSNRAYEQYF
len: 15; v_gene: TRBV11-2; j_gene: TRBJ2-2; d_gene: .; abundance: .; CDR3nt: TGTGCCAGCAGCTTAAGGGGCACGAACACCGGGGAGCTGTTTTTT; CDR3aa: CASSLRGTNTGELFF
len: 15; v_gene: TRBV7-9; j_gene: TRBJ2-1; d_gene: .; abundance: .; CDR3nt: TGTGCCAGCAGCCCGCCCGGGGTTTCCTACAATGAGCAGTTCTTC; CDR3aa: CASSPPGVSYNEQFF
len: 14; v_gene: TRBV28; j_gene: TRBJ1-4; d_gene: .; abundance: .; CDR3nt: TGTGCCAGCAGTCCTTCGCAGGCCCATAAAAAACTGTTTTTT; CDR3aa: CASSPSQAHKKLFF
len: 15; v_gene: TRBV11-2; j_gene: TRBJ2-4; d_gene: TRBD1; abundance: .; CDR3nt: TGTGCCAGCAGCTTAACAGGGGTTTGGGGAAACATTCAGTACTTC; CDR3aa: CASSLTGVWGNIQYF
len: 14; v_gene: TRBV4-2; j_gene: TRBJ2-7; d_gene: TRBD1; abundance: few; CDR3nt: TGTGCCAGCAGCCCCAGACAGGGGGAATACGAGCAGTACTTC; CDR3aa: CASSPRQGEYEQYF
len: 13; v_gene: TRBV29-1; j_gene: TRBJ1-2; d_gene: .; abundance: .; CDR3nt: TGCAGCGTTAATACGGGGGGGAGCTATGGCTACACCTTC; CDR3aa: CSVNTGGSYGYTF
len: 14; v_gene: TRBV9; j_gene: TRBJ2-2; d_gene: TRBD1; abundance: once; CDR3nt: TGTGCCAGCAGGCAGGGGGCGGAGACCGGGGAGCTGTTTTTT; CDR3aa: CASRQGAETGELFF
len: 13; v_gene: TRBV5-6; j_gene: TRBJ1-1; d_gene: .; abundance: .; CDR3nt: TGTGCCAGCAGCTTGGCCTTGAACACTGAAGCTTTCTTT; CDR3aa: CASSLALNTEAFF
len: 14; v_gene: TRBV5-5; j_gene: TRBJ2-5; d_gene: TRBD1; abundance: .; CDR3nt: TGTGCCAGCAGCCTGGGACAGCCGTCGGAGACCCAGTACTTC; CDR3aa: CASSLGQPSETQYF
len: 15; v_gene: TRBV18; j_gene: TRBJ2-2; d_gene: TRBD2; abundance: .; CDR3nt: TGTGCCAGCTCACGACTAGCGGGAGGGACCGGGGAGCTGTTTTTT; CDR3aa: CASSRLAGGTGELFF
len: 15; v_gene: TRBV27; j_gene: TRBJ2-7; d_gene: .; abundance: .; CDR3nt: TGTGCCAGCAGTTTATTCCCGCCTAGCTCCTACGAGCAGTACTTC; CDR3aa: CASSLFPPSSYEQYF
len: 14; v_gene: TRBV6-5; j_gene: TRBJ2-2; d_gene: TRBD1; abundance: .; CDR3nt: TGTGCCAGCAAAAACAGGGGGTTGGCCGGGGAGCTGTTTTTT; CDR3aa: CASKNRGLAGELFF
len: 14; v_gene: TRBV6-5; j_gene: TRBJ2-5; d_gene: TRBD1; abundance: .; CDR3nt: TGTGCCAGCAGTTGGGGACAGGGGCAAGAGACCCAGTACTTC; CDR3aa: CASSWGQGQETQYF
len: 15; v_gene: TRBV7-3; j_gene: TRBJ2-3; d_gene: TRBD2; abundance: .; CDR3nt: TGTGCCAGCAGCTTGACTAGCGGGAGCTCAGATACGCAGTATTTT; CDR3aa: CASSLTSGSSDTQYF
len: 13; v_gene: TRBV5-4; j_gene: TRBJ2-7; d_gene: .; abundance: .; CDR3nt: TGTGCCAGCAGCTTGACAGGTTCCTACGAGCAGTACTTC; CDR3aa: CASSLTGSYEQYF
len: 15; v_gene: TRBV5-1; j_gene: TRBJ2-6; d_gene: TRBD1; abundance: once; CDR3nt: TGCGCCAGCAGCCGGGACAGTGCTGGGGCCAACGTCCTGACTTTC; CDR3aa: CASSRDSAGANVLTF
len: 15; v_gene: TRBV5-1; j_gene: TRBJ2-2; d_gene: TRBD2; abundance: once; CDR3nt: TGCGCCAGCAGCTTGAGGGCGGGAGAAACCGGGGAGCTGTTTTTT; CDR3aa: CASSLRAGETGELFF
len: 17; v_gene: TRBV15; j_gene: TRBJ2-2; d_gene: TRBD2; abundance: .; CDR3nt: TGTGCCACCAAAGGGGGATTTGGCGCGGGAGGAACCGGGGAGCTGTTTTTT; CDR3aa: CATKGGFGAGGTGELFF
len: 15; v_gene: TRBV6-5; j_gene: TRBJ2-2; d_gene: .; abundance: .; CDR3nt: TGTGCCAGCAGTTATCAGCGGGTCAGCACCGGGGAGCTGTTTTTT; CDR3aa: CASSYQRVSTGELFF
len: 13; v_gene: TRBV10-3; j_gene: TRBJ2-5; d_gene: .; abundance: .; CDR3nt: TGTGCCATCAGTGGGGCAGGGCAAGAGACCCAGTACTTC; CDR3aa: CAISGAGQETQYF
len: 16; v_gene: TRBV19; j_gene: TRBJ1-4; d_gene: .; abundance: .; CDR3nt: TGTGCCAGTAGTATAAAAATCGACCGCCGGAGTGAAAAACTGTTTTTT; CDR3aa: CASSIKIDRRSEKLFF
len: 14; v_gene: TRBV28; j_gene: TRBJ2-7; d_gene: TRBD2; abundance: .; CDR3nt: TGTGCCAGCAGTTTCGTGCTAGCGGGATCCGAGCAGTACTTC; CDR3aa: CASSFVLAGSEQYF
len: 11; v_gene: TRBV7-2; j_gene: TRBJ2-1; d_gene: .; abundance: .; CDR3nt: TGTGCCAGCACCTCTTACAATGAGCAGTTCTTC; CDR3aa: CASTSYNEQFF
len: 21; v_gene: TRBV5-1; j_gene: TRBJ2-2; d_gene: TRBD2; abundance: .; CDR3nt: TGCGCCAGCAGCCGGGTAGGAGGGGCGCGAGCGGGAGCTTTTGACACCGGGGAGCTGTTTTTT; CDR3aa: CASSRVGGARAGAFDTGELFF
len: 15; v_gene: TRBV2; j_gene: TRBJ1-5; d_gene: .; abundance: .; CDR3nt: TGTGCCAGCAGTGAGGGGGGACTGAGCAATCAGCCCCAGCATTTT; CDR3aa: CASSEGGLSNQPQHF
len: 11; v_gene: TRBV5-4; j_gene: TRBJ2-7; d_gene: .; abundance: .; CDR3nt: TGTGCCAGCAGCTCCTCGGGAGAGCAGTACTTC; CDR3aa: CASSSSGEQYF
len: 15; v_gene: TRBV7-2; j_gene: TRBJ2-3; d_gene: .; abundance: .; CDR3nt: TGTGCCAGCAGCTCCGTTAGCGTTAGCACAGATACGCAGTATTTT; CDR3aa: CASSSVSVSTDTQYF